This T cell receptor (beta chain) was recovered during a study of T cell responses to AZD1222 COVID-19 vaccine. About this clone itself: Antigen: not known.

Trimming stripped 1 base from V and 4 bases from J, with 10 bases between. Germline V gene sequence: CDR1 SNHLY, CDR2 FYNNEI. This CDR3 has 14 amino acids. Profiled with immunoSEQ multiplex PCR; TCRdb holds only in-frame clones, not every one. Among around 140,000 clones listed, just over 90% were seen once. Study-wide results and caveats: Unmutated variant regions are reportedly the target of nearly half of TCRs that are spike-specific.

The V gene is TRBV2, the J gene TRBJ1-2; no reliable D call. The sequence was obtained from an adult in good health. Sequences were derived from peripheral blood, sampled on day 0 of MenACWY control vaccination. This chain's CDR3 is CASSEEISSYGYTF. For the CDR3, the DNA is TGTGCCAGCAGTGAAGAGATCAGTTCCTATGGCTACACCTTC.